The 24 T cell receptor beta chains below were found in one sample sequenced in a study of blood T cell repertoires in COVID-19. Generated by immunoSEQ multiplex PCR, the TCRdb table keeps only in-frame clones and is missing some. There are around 23,000 clones in the sample; around 79% occur only once, and approximately 7% lies in the top ten. Sequenced input: peripheral blood. All receptors come from a man aged 45-65 years with COVID-19, enrolled during active disease.

The table lists this clone with a few counts. The chain uses TRBV2 and TRBJ2-1; 9 bases are a match to TRBD2. There are 14 residues in the CDR3. Trimming took 3 bases from V and 6 from J; bases not matched to a gene: 3. Per the germline V gene, CDR1 is SNHLY and CDR2 is FYNNEI. CDR3 region: CASSEGTSTNEQFF. In DNA form, the CDR3 reads TGTGCCAGCAGTGAGGGGACTAGCACCAATGAGCAGTTCTTC.

V and J are TRBV5-5 and TRBJ2-5; 7 bases match TRBD1. V shed 3 bases and J 3 bases; nucleotides not matched to a gene: 11. This CDR3 has 16 residues. The germline V gene has CDR1 SGHKS and CDR2 YYEKEE (reference sequence). DNA for the CDR3: TGTGCCAGCAGCTCCAAAACCACGACAGGGAAAGAGACCCAGTACTTC. It encodes CASSSKTTTGKETQYF.

Worth noting for this clone: Its ends do not fully match the called genes, so a read error is possible. V is TRBV7-7 and J is TRBJ1-1, with TRBD1 identical over 11 bases. This CDR3 spans 13 amino acids. The germline V gene has CDR1 SSHAT and CDR2 FNYEAQ (reference sequence). CDR3 in DNA: TGTGCTAGCAGCTCGGGACAGGGGGGACAAGCTTTCTTT. Translating it yields CASSSGQGGQAFF.

This chain uses TRBV3-1 (or the pseudogene TRBV3-2) with TRBJ1-1, with 7 bases matching TRBD1. The trim removed 4 bases at V and 3 bases at J, leaving 8 bases unmatched. Germline CDR1 and CDR2: LGHDT and YNNKEL (reference sequence). The CDR3 spans 15 residues. The CDR3 spells CASSRGQVGDTEAFF. CDR3 DNA sequence: TGTGCCAGCAGCCGTGGACAGGTAGGGGACACTGAAGCTTTCTTT.

V usage is TRBV11-3 and J usage is TRBJ1-2; D unclear. CDR1 is SGHNT, CDR2 YENEEA, per germline. Trimming stripped 5 bases from V and 4 bases from J, with 14 bases between. The CDR3 extends over 14 amino acids. The DNA of the CDR3 is TGTGCCAGCAGCCCCGCCCCAGTATCCTATGGCTACACCTTC. It encodes CASSPAPVSYGYTF.

The rearrangement links TRBV6-5 to TRBJ1-5; TRBD1 might be the D (5 bases). Trimming shortened V by 7 bases and J by 7 bases, and 14 bases separated the two germline ends. The CDR3 runs 13 residues. CDR1 is MNHEY, CDR2 SVGAGI, per germline. The CDR3 DNA reads as TGTGCCAGCAATCTGGGGGGGAGACAGCCCCAGCATTTT. It codes for CASNLGGRQPQHF.

This chain links TRBV18 with TRBJ2-7; 9 nucleotides agree with TRBD1. The CDR3 is made up of 14 amino acids. CDR1 is KGHSH and CDR2 is LQKENI in the germline V gene. V gave up 5 bases and J gave up 7 bases; unmatched junction bases: 9. The CDR3 is CASSAGTGREEQYF. CDR3 in DNA: TGTGCCAGCTCAGCCGGGACAGGGAGGGAGGAGCAGTACTTC.

The CDR3 loop is CASSRQGGVYTEAFF. CDR3 DNA sequence: TGTGCCAGTAGTAGGCAGGGGGGAGTGTACACTGAAGCTTTCTTT. The rearrangement uses TRBV19 and TRBJ1-1; 7 bases align to TRBD1. CDR1 LNHDA and CDR2 SQIVND come from the germline V gene (reference sequence). The CDR3 sequence is 15 residues long. The V and J ends lost 4 bases and 3 bases, in that order; junction bases with no gene match: 8.

The chain joins TRBV11-3 to TRBJ2-7, with D unclear. This CDR3 comprises 13 residues. The germline gives CDR1 SGHNT, CDR2 YENEEA. Trimming cost V 4 bases and J 2 bases, with 9 bases left between them. CDR3 sequence: CASSSGGTYEQYF. CDR3 sequence (DNA): TGTGCCAGCAGCTCCGGCGGAACCTACGAGCAGTACTTC.

This chain joins TRBV4-1 and TRBJ1-3; 8 nucleotides agree with TRBD1. The CDR3 extends over 16 amino acids. V was clipped by 2 bases and J by 0 bases; unmatched bases: 3. Looked up from germline, CDR1 is MGHRA and CDR2 is YSYEKL. CDR3 sequence: CASSQRQGSSGNTIYF. For the CDR3, the DNA is TGCGCCAGCAGCCAAAGACAGGGGAGCTCTGGAAACACCATATATTTT.

V is TRBV2 and J is TRBJ1-5, with TRBD1 as a possible D gene (5 bases). CDR3 length: 13 residues. CDR1 SNHLY and CDR2 FYNNEI come from the germline V gene. Trimming cost V 8 bases and J 3 bases, with 11 bases left between them. The CDR3 region has the DNA TGTGCCAGCTCCAGGGTTTTCAATCAGCCCCAGCATTTT. Protein: CASSRVFNQPQHF.

The rearrangement uses TRBV6-5 and TRBJ2-1, with TRBD2 matching 9 bases. There are 15 residues in the CDR3. V shed 2 bases and J 3 bases; nucleotides not matched to a gene: 2. Germline lookup yields CDR1 MNHEY and CDR2 SVGAGI. The CDR3, as DNA: TGTGCCAGCAGTTACGGGCGGGGGGGCTACAATGAGCAGTTCTTC. As protein: CASSYGRGGYNEQFF.

The chain links TRBV6-5 to TRBJ1-6; a possible D gene is TRBD1 (5 bases). Looked up from germline, CDR1 is MNHEY and CDR2 is SVGAGI. V lost 6 bases and J lost 6, with 15 bases in between. CDR3 size: 15 residues. CDR3 nucleotides: TGTGCCAGCAGCTACGATGGGGGGAGTAATTCACCCCTCCACTTT. Translating gives CASSYDGGSNSPLHF.

This clone was counted a single time. The CDR3 DNA reads as TGCGCCAGCAGCTTGGATTGGGACTCAGAGCAGTACTTC. Translation: CASSLDWDSEQYF. J is TRBJ2-7 and V is TRBV5-1; a weak D match, TRBD2 (6 bases). The CDR3 extends over 13 amino acids. CDR1 and CDR2 from the germline V gene are SGHRS and YFSETQ. Trimming took 0 bases from V and 7 from J, leaving 11 bases between them.

The chain couples TRBV27 to TRBJ1-2; TRBD1 matches 10 bases. The CDR3 has 16 amino acids. Trimming at V came to 6 bases and at J to 4 bases, leaving 11 bases not matched to a gene. Germline assignment: CDR1 MNHEY and CDR2 SMNVEV (reference sequence). The CDR3 reads CASSYAHGTGVYGYTF. Written as DNA, the CDR3 is TGTGCCAGCAGCTACGCTCACGGGACAGGGGTCTATGGCTACACCTTC.

In its sample, this clone ranks as medium-sized (0.01 to 0.1%). This chain connects TRBV4-2 to TRBJ2-1, with TRBD2 identical over 9 bases. Germline CDR1 is LGHNA and CDR2 is YNFKEQ. J was trimmed by 4 bases and V by 2 bases; bases with no gene match: 6. This CDR3 contains 16 residues. The CDR3 DNA is TGTGCCAGCAGCCAAACCGGGACTAGCAGATACAATGAGCAGTTCTTC. Translation gives CASSQTGTSRYNEQFF.

This chain links TRBV7-8 with TRBJ1-3, with 11 bases aligning to TRBD1. The V segment lost 5 bases and the J segment 8 bases; nucleotides outside the gene matches: 5. This CDR3 comprises 14 residues. CDR1 and CDR2 from the germline V gene are SGHVS and FQNEAQ. CDR3 DNA sequence: TGTGCCAGCAGCCTTGGGACAGGGGGGGACACCATATATTTT. Its protein is CASSLGTGGDTIYF.

This clone was found a few times. The rearrangement joins TRBV27 to TRBJ2-7; maybe TRBD2 (5 bases). This CDR3 has 14 residues. Trimming took off 3 bases at V and 0 bases at J, with 9 bases between the two ends. Looked up from germline, CDR1 is MNHEY and CDR2 is SMNVEV (reference sequence). CDR3 in DNA: TGTGCCAGCAGTTTGCGGGCCACCTCCTACGAGCAGTACTTC. It codes for CASSLRATSYEQYF.

The chain carries TRBV19 and TRBJ2-1, with D maybe TRBD2 (5 bases). The germline gives CDR1 LNHDA, CDR2 SQIVND (reference sequence). The CDR3 has 16 residues. V gave up 3 bases and J gave up 0 bases, with 12 bases separating them. This chain's CDR3 is CASSMAGLSSYNEQFF. Written as DNA, the CDR3 is TGTGCCAGTAGTATGGCGGGCCTAAGCTCCTACAATGAGCAGTTCTTC.

This chain connects TRBV3-1 (or the pseudogene TRBV3-2) to TRBJ1-4; the D is unclear. The CDR3 sequence is 14 residues long. The germline V gene encodes CDR1 LGHDT and CDR2 YNNKEL (reference sequence). V lost 1 base, J lost 8 bases, and 11 bases lay in between. The CDR3: CASSQGKTYEKLFF. Written as DNA, the CDR3 is TGTGCCAGCAGCCAAGGAAAAACTTACGAAAAACTGTTTTTT.

The chain joins TRBV6-6 to TRBJ2-3; 9 bases are a match to TRBD2. J was trimmed by 1 base and V by 4 bases; bases with no gene match: 3. The length of the CDR3 is 15 residues. Germline CDR1 is MNHNY and CDR2 is SVGAGI (reference sequence). DNA for the CDR3: TGTGCCAGCAGTTTCCGGACTAGCGGCACAGATACGCAGTATTTT. The encoded protein is CASSFRTSGTDTQYF.

The rearrangement joins TRBV5-6 to TRBJ2-5; TRBD1 aligns across 8 bases. CDR1 and CDR2 from the germline V gene are SGHDT and YYEEEE. The CDR3 has 13 residues. The V segment lost 4 bases and the J segment 4 bases; nucleotides outside the gene matches: 3. The CDR3 reads CASSRDRGETQYF. CDR3 nucleotides: TGTGCCAGCAGCAGAGACAGGGGAGAGACCCAGTACTTC.

This chain uses TRBV5-4 with TRBJ2-7, with 9 bases aligning to TRBD2. Germline-derived CDR1 and CDR2 are SGHNT and YYREEE (reference sequence). V gave up 0 bases and J gave up 4 bases; unmatched junction bases: 2. This CDR3 has 14 residues. Here the CDR3 reads CASSLGLADYEQYF. DNA of the CDR3: TGTGCCAGCAGCTTGGGACTAGCGGATTACGAGCAGTACTTC.

V gene TRBV6-1 combines with J gene TRBJ1-3; no clear D. The germline CDR1 and CDR2 sequences are MNHNS and SASEGT. V lost 0 bases to trimming and J lost 1 base, with 10 bases between them. The CDR3 is 16 amino acids. CDR3 protein: CASSEALRASGNTIYF. The CDR3 coding sequence is TGTGCCAGCAGTGAAGCTCTGAGGGCGTCTGGAAACACCATATATTTT.